These T cell receptor beta chains were read from a single sample in a study of blood T cells in healthy people across ages. One entry per CDR3 protein, called by TCRdb with MiXCR from the 5' RACE reads. Among over 1,500,000 distinct CDR3 sequences listed, roughly two fifths were seen once. Sequenced sample: blood. The receptors here all came from a human donor in good health. Both conserved end residues are part of each CDR3. D genes are given only for firm matches. Not every row has a clone size; where given, it reads once, few, many or a size class.

d_call j_call clone_size v_call cdr3_nt cdr3_aa
TRBD1 TRBJ2-5 few TRBV15 TGTGCCACCAGCAGAGATGTGGGACAGGGTGGGGGGCCGGAGACCCAGTACTTC CATSRDVGQGGGPETQYF
NA TRBJ1-2 NA TRBV29-1 TGCAGCGCTGTTTCCCTGGGTGACTATGGCTACACCTTC CSAVSLGDYGYTF
TRBD2 TRBJ2-5 NA TRBV11-1 TGTGCCAGCAGCCAAACTAGCGGGGGGAAGACCCAGTACTTC CASSQTSGGKTQYF
NA TRBJ1-1 NA TRBV5-1 TGCGCCAGCAGCTCGAGACGGGCGAACACTGAAGCTTTCTTT CASSSRRANTEAFF
NA TRBJ1-2 NA TRBV5-6 TGTGCCAGCAGCCTCTGGGGGAGCTACACCTTC CASSLWGSYTF
NA TRBJ2-1 NA TRBV20-1 TGCAGTGCTAGAGATATCAGGGCCAACTACAATGAGCAGTTCTTC CSARDIRANYNEQFF
TRBD1 TRBJ1-1 NA TRBV29-1 TGCAGCGTTGCATCAACAGGGGGCCCGCGGGCGAACACTGAAGCTTTCTTT CSVASTGGPRANTEAFF
TRBD1 TRBJ1-4 NA TRBV12-3/TRBV12-4 TGTGCCAGCAGTCTTGGGACAGGGCATAATGAAAAACTGTTTTTT CASSLGTGHNEKLFF
NA TRBJ1-2 NA TRBV7-9 TGTGCCAGCAGGGGGGACGGACCGCTCCCCTATGGCTACACCTTC CASRGDGPLPYGYTF
NA TRBJ2-1 NA TRBV28 TGTGCCAGCGGGGTGTATGAGCAGTTCTTC CASGVYEQFF
NA TRBJ1-2 NA TRBV6-5 TGTGCCAGCAGTAAGGGATACTATGGCTACACCTTC CASSKGYYGYTF